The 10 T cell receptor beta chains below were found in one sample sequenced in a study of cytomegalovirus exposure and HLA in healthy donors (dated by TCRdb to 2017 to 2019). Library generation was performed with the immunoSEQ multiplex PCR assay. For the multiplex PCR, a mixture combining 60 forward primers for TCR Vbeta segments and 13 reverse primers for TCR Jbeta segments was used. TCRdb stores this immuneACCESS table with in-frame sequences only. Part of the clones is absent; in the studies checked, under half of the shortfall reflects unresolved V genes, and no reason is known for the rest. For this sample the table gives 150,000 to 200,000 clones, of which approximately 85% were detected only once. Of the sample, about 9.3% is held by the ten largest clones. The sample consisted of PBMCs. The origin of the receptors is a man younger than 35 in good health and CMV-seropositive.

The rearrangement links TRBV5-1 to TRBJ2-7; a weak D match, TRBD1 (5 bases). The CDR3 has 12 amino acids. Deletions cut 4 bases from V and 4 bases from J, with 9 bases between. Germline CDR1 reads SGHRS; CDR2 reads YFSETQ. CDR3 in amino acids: CASSLQAYEQYF. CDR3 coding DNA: TGCGCCAGCAGCCTACAGGCTTACGAGCAGTACTTC.

The CDR3 reads CASAAWGESQPQHF. The CDR3 region has the DNA TGCGCCAGCGCAGCGTGGGGAGAGAGCCAGCCCCAGCATTTT. The chain uses TRBV10-2 and TRBJ1-5; no firm D call. This CDR3 region has 14 residues. Trimming stripped 8 bases from V and 7 bases from J, with 18 bases between. Germline V CDR1 and CDR2: WSHSY, SAAADI.

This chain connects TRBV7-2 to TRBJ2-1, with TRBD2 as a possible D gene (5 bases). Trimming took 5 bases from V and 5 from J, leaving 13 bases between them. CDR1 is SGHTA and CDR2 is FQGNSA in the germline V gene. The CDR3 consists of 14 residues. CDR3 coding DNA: TGTGCCAGCAGCCAGAGGGTCACAGACAATGAGCAGTTCTTC. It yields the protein CASSQRVTDNEQFF.

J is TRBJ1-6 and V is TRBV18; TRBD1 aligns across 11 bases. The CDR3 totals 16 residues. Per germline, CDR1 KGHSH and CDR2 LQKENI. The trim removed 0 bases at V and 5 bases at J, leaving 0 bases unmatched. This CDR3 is CASSPPGQGDNSPLHF. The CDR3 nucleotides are TGTGCCAGCTCACCACCGGGACAGGGGGATAATTCACCCCTCCACTTT.

The CDR3 reads CASGFNQPQHF. The CDR3 coding sequence is TGTGCCAGCGGCTTCAATCAGCCCCAGCATTTT. The chain recombines TRBV27 with TRBJ1-5; no firm D call. V lost 8 bases to trimming and J lost 3 bases, with 5 bases between them. The CDR3 has 11 amino acids. Germline values: CDR1 MNHEY, CDR2 SMNVEV (reference sequence).

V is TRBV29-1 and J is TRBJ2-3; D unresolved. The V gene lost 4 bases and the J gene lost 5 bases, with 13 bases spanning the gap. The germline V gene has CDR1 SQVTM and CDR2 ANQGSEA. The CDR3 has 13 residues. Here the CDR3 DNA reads TGCAGCGTTGCCATCCTCCTGAGAGATACGCAGTATTTT. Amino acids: CSVAILLRDTQYF.

CDR3 nucleotide sequence: TGTGCCAGCTCACCAGTGACAGGGAAGAGTAACTATGGCTACACCTTC. This gives the protein CASSPVTGKSNYGYTF. The chain combines TRBV18 with TRBJ1-2; 7 bases map to TRBD1. There are 16 residues in the CDR3. Trimming removed 2 bases from V and 1 base from J; junction bases left unmatched: 7. Germline lookup yields CDR1 KGHSH and CDR2 LQKENI.

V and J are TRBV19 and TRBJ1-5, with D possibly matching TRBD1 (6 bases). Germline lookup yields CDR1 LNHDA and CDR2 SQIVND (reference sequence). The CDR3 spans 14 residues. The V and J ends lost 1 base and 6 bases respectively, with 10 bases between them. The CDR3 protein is CASSIAGVSQPQHF. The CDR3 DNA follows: TGTGCCAGTAGTATAGCAGGGGTGAGTCAGCCCCAGCATTTT.

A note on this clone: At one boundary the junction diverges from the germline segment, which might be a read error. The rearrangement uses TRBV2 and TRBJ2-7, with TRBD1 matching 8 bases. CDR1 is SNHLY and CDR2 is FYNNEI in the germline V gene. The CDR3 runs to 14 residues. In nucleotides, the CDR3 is TGTGCCAGCAGCGAAGAAGGACAGGGTGCCCTTATAGTATTC. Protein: CASSEEGQGALIVF.

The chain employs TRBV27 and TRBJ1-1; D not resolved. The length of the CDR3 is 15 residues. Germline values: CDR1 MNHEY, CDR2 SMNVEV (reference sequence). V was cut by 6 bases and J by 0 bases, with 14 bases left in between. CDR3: CASRAGSQLNTEAFF. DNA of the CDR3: TGTGCCAGCAGGGCAGGCTCCCAGTTGAACACTGAAGCTTTCTTT.